Described below is a single T cell receptor (beta chain) sequence and its context. These data come from a study of shared clonotypes between healthy human individuals. Overall study: Each donor's CD4 naive and CD4 memory cells filled three plates apiece, CD8 naive two, and CD8 memory one.

Every subset's genomic DNA went evenly onto several immunoSEQ plates. TCRdb's table, derived via immunoSEQ multiplex PCR, lists solely in-frame clones and lacks some. The repertoire holds roughly 2 million clones, about 95% seen once, with under 0.15% in the top ten. Trimming took off 0 bases at V and 0 bases at J, with 8 bases between the two ends. Germline V gene lookup returns CDR1 LGHNA and CDR2 YSLEER. CDR3 length: 15 amino acids. Participating donors were healthy, HIV-negative adults free of recent acute infections or vaccinations. Naive CD45RA+ and memory CD45RA-negative subsets were split from CD4+ cells.

Source material: naive CD4+ T cells sorted from blood. As to subset: CD45RA+ positively selected. J is TRBJ1-2 and V is TRBV4-3; the D is unclear. The sequence derives from a man in his late teens or twenties in good health. The DNA of the CDR3 is TGCGCCAGCAGCCAAGAGTTTTCCCCTAACTATGGCTACACCTTC. This codes for CASSQEFSPNYGYTF.